This TCR beta chain was found in a study of technical replicates of blood from a few donors. The assay was immunoSEQ multiplex PCR, and TCRdb's table has in-frame clones only and misses some. Here the sample spans 78,000 or so clones, roughly nine tenths being singletons. The CDR3 has 20 residues. Looked up from germline, CDR1 is MNHEY and CDR2 is SMNVEV (reference sequence). Deletions cut 5 bases from V and 0 bases from J, with 23 bases between. Specimen: T cells isolated from PBMCs. The source is a human donor in good health. Some clones in this sample may be carry-over from other donors' samples. The chain links TRBV27 to TRBJ2-6; D might be TRBD1 (6 bases). The chain's CDR3 is CASSTLGGPYGVSGANVLTF. As DNA, the CDR3 is TGTGCCAGCAGTACCCTAGGGGGACCCTATGGGGTCTCTGGGGCCAACGTCCTGACTTTC.